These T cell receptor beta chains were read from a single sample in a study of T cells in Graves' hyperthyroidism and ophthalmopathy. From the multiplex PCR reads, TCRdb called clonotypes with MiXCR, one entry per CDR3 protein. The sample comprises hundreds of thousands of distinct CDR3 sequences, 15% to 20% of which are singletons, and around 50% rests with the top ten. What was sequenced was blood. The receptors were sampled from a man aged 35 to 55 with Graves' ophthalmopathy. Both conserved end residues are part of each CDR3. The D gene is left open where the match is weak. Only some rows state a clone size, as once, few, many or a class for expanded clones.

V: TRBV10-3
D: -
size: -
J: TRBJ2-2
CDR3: CAISDPKGGTMNTGELFF
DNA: TGTGCCATCAGTGACCCAAAAGGGGGGACTATGAACACCGGGGAGCTGTTTTTT

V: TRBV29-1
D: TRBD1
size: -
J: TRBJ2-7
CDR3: CSVPIHGTGSNEQYF
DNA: TGCAGCGTTCCTATTCACGGGACAGGGAGTAACGAGCAGTACTTC

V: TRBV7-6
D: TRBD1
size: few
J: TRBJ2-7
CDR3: CASSQDRLPSYEQYF
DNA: TGTGCCAGCAGCCAGGACAGGCTACCCTCCTACGAGCAGTACTTC

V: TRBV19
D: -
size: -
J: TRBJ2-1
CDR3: CASSKGFGSYNEQFF
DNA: TGTGCCAGTAGTAAGGGTTTCGGCTCCTACAATGAGCAGTTCTTC

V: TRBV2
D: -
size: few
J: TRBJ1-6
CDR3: CASRQGDNSPLHF
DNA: TGTGCCAGCAGGCAGGGAGATAATTCACCCCTCCACTTT

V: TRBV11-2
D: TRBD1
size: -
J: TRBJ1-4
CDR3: CASGTAHNEKLFF
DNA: TGTGCCAGCGGGACAGCCCATAATGAAAAACTGTTTTTT

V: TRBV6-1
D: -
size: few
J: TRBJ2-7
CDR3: CASKSTYEQYF
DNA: TGTGCCAGCAAAAGTACCTACGAGCAGTACTTC

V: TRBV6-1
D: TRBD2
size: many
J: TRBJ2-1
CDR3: CASSSIPGLAADVSYNEQFF
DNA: TGTGCCAGCAGTTCGATCCCCGGACTAGCGGCTGATGTCTCCTACAATGAGCAGTTCTTC

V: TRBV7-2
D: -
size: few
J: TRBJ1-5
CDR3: CASSLESAGNQPQHF
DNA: TGTGCCAGCAGCTTAGAGTCCGCCGGAAATCAGCCCCAGCATTTT

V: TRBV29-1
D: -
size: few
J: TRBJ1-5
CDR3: CSVEKDSRRNQPQHF
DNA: TGCAGCGTTGAAAAGGACAGCCGCCGCAATCAGCCCCAGCATTTT

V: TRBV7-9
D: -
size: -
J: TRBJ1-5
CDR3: CASRGASNQPQHF
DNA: TGTGCCAGCAGGGGGGCTAGCAATCAGCCCCAGCATTTT

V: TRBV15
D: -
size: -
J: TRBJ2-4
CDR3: CATSRELEGIQYF
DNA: TGTGCCACCAGCAGAGAACTCGAGGGCATTCAGTACTTC

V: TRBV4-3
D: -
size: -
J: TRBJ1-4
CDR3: CASSPGGINEKLFF
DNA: TGCGCCAGCAGCCCTGGAGGGATTAATGAAAAACTGTTTTTT

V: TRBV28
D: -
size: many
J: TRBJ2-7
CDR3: CAALPASTQYEQYF
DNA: TGTGCCGCCCTCCCGGCCTCCACCCAATACGAGCAGTACTTC

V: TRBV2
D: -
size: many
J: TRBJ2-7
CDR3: CASSAPLSEQYF
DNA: TGTGCCAGCAGCGCCCCTCTTTCCGAGCAGTACTTC

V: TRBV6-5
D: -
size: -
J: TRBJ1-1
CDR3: CASSYSTGEAFF
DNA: TGTGCCAGCAGTTACTCAACAGGGGAAGCTTTCTTT

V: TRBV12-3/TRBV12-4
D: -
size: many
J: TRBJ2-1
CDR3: CASSHGTSIVF
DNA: TGTGCCAGCAGCCACGGGACGTCTATTGTCTTC

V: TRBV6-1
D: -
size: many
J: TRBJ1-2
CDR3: CASSGTNYGYTF
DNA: TGTGCCAGCAGCGGGACTAACTATGGCTACACCTTC

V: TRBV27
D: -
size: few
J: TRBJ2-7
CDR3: CASSTSLPRPRSYEQYF
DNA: TGTGCCAGCAGTACTTCCCTTCCTCGACCGCGCTCCTACGAGCAGTACTTC

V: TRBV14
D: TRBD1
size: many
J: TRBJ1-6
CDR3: CASSQDRGTGNSPLHF
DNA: TGTGCCAGCAGCCAAGATAGAGGGACAGGGAATTCACCCCTCCACTTT

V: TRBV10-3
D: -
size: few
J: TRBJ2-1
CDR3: CAISESTGNEQFF
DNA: TGTGCCATCAGTGAGTCAACGGGGAATGAGCAGTTCTTC

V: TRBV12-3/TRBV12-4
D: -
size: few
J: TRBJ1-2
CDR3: CASSLAFKSVYGYTF
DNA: TGTGCCAGCAGTTTAGCGTTTAAGTCAGTCTATGGCTACACCTTC

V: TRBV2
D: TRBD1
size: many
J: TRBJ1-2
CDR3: CASSGYRGLGGYTF
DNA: TGTGCCAGCAGTGGATACAGGGGGCTGGGTGGCTACACCTTC

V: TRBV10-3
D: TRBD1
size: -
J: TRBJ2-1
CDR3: CAIRSQQGDNERFF
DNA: TGTGCCATCAGATCACAGCAGGGGGACAATGAGCGGTTCTTC

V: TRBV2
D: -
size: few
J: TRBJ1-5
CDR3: CASSPNIGGRDSNQPQHF
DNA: TGTGCCAGCAGCCCGAACATCGGGGGGCGGGATAGCAATCAGCCCCAGCATTTT

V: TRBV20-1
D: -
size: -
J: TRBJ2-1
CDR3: CSARLINEQFF
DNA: TGCAGTGCTAGACTTATCAATGAGCAGTTCTTC

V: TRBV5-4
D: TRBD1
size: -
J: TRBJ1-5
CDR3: CASSLGTGVRNQPQHF
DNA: TGTGCCAGCAGCTTGGGGACAGGGGTCCGCAATCAGCCCCAGCATTTT

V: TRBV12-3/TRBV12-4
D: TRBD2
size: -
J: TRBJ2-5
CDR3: CASSLRLAGSETQYF
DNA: TGTGCCAGCAGTTTGAGACTAGCGGGATCGGAGACCCAGTACTTC

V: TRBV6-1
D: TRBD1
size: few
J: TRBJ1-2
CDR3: CASRSMGQRNYGYTF
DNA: TGTGCCAGCAGGTCCATGGGACAGAGGAACTATGGCTACACCTTC

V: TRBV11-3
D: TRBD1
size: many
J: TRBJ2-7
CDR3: CASSPTGEGYEQYF
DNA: TGTGCCAGCAGCCCGACAGGGGAAGGCTACGAGCAGTACTTC

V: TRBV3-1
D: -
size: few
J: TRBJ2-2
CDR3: CASSQEGTGTGELFF
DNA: TGTGCCAGCAGCCAAGAGGGGACGGGCACCGGGGAGCTGTTTTTT

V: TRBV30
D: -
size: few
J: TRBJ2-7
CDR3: CAWRPGHLVSSYEQYF
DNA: TGTGCCTGGAGGCCGGGACACCTGGTTTCCTCCTACGAGCAGTACTTC

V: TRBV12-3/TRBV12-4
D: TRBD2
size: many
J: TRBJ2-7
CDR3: CASTSVAGPAYEQYF
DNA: TGTGCCAGCACCTCTGTAGCGGGACCCGCCTACGAGCAGTACTTC

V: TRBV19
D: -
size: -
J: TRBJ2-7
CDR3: CASSMIDDLREQYF
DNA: TGTGCCAGTAGTATGATCGACGACCTACGAGAGCAGTACTTC

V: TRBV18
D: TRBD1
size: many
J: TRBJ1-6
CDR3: CASSPGQGNSPLHF
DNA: TGTGCCAGCAGTCCCGGACAGGGGAATTCACCCCTCCACTTT

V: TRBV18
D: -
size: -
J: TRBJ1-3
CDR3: CASSPPSKAGNTIYF
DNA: TGTGCCAGCTCACCACCCAGCAAAGCTGGAAACACCATATATTTT

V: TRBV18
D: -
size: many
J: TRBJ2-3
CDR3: CASSQAAVWGTDTQYF
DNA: TGTGCCAGCTCACAGGCGGCAGTGTGGGGCACAGATACGCAGTATTTT

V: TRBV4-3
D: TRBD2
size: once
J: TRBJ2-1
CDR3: CASNPTSGSSYNEQFF
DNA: TGCGCCAGCAACCCGACTAGCGGGAGCTCCTACAATGAGCAGTTCTTC

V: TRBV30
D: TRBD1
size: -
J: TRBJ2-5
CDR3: CAWEKGQGEQTQYF
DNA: TGTGCCTGGGAGAAAGGACAGGGGGAACAGACCCAGTACTTC

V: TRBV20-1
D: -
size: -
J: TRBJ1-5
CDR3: CSAREGSNQPQHF
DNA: TGCAGTGCTAGAGAGGGAAGCAATCAGCCCCAGCATTTT

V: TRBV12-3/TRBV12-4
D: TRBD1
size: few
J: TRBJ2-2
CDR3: CASRTTGGFFGGELFF
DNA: TGTGCCAGCAGGACGACAGGGGGCTTTTTCGGCGGGGAGCTGTTTTTT

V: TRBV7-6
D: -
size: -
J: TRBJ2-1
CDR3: CASSPRPSGAEQFF
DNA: TGTGCCAGCAGCCCACGACCCTCGGGGGCCGAGCAGTTCTTC

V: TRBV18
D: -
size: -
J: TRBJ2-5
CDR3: CASSPGDGEPQYF
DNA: TGTGCCAGCTCACCAGGGGACGGAGAGCCCCAGTACTTC

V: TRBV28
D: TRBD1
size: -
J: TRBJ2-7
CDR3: CASSFRSGQSSYEQYF
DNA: TGTGCCAGCAGTTTTCGCTCGGGACAGAGCTCCTACGAGCAGTACTTC

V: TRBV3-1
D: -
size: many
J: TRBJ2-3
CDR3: CASSQGQGGDTQYF
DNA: TGTGCCAGCAGCCAAGGCCAGGGAGGAGATACGCAGTATTTT

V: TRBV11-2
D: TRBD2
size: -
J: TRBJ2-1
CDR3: CASGYPPTGTSGRASGQFF
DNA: TGTGCCAGCGGATACCCCCCTACCGGGACTAGCGGAAGAGCGTCTGGGCAGTTCTTC

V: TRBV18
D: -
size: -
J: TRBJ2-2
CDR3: CASSLYGVHTGELFF
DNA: TGTGCCAGCTCACTGTACGGGGTCCACACCGGGGAGCTGTTTTTT

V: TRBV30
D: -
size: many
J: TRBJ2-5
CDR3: CAWSVHRRETQYF
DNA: TGTGCCTGGAGTGTACATAGACGGGAGACCCAGTACTTC

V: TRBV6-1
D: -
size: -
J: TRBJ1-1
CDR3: CASRVQPGDTEAFF
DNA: TGTGCCAGCAGGGTACAGCCCGGGGACACTGAAGCTTTCTTT

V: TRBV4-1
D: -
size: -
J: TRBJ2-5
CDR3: CASRQMGRQSGTETQYF
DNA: TGCGCCAGCAGGCAGATGGGACGCCAGAGCGGTACAGAGACCCAGTACTTC

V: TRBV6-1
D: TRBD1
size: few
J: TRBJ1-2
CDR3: CASSGPRQGAGYGYTF
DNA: TGTGCCAGCAGTGGCCCCAGACAGGGGGCGGGCTATGGCTACACCTTC

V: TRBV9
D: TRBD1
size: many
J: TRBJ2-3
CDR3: CASSVQGDGDTQYF
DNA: TGTGCCAGCAGCGTACAGGGGGATGGAGATACGCAGTATTTT

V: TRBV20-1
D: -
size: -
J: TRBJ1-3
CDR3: CSARQGNTIYF
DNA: TGCAGTGCTAGACAAGGAAACACCATATATTTT

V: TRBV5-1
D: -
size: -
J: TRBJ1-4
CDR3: CASSLNGASNEKLFF
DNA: TGCGCCAGCAGCTTGAATGGGGCGTCTAATGAAAAACTGTTTTTT

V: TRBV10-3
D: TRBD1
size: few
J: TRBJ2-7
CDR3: CAISPGQGRGYEQYF
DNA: TGTGCCATCAGCCCGGGACAGGGTCGCGGGTACGAGCAGTACTTC

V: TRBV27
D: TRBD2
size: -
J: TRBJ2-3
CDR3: CASSLSIAGVGDTQYF
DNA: TGTGCCAGCAGTTTATCGATAGCGGGAGTGGGGGATACGCAGTATTTT

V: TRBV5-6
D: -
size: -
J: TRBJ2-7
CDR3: CASSLSSNRRYEQYF
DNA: TGTGCCAGCAGCTTGTCATCTAACCGCCGATACGAGCAGTACTTC

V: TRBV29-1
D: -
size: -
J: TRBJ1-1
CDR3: CSVGTNTEAFF
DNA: TGCAGCGTCGGGACTAACACTGAAGCTTTCTTT

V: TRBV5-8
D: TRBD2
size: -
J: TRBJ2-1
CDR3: CASSSLGLAGVVGAYNEQFF
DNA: TGTGCCAGCAGCTCGCTGGGACTAGCGGGGGTCGTGGGGGCCTACAATGAGCAGTTCTTC